This T cell receptor beta chain was recovered during a study of T cells after yellow fever vaccination. With 4 bases removed from V and 6 bases from J, the gap between germline ends came to 10 bases. Germline values: CDR1 SQVTM, CDR2 ANQGSEA. This CDR3 contains 12 residues. TCR cDNA was made by 5'RACE template switching, adding a universal primer site and UMIs. Each CDR3 protein is one row after TCRdb ran MiXCR on the 5' RACE reads. Of 340,000 or so distinct CDR3 sequences listed, under 15% are singletons. The chain is built from TRBV29-1 and TRBJ1-5; D possibly corresponds to TRBD1 (6 bases). This TCR came from a man in his late teens or twenties who received the YFV17D yellow fever vaccine. Sequences were derived from CD4+ T cells sorted from PBMCs, sampled 15 days after the yellow fever booster vaccination. The CDR3 loop reads CSVGQGFQPQHF. In DNA form, the CDR3 reads TGCAGCGTTGGCCAGGGGTTTCAGCCCCAGCATTTT.